This T cell receptor (beta chain) emerged from a study of liver allograft versus peripheral blood T cells (TCRdb year 2020). The study in broad terms: T cell receptor repertoires present within transplanted livers were compared with repertoires in the peripheral blood of liver transplant recipients. Broader findings and caveats from the paper: T cell receptor repertoires inside liver allografts were reported to differ from those detected in peripheral blood.

From the cysteine through the phenylalanine, the CDR3 covers 15 amino acids. Of all the DNA, just the CDR3 is kept, 45 bases in frame from base 1. Per the germline V gene, MNHEY is the CDR1 and SVGEGT is the CDR2. The V end loses 8 bases and the J end loses 3 bases, and a stretch of 20 bases separates them. Reads for this sample came from an Illumina MiSeq. TCRdb cleaned the public reads at Q25 with fastp, built clones with MiXCR and kept in-frame beta chains. A single entry per CDR3 protein holds the most common genes and DNA from its merged rows. The sample table contains about 14,000 distinct CDR3 sequences; only one count was recorded for roughly 20% of them. The top ten constitute about 6% of the sample. Regarding this clonotype: Its cognate antigen has yet to be identified. No quality values exist for individual bases; no much larger clone is one base distant.

The sequence is built from TRBV6-2 or TRBV6-3 and TRBJ2-7, with TRBD2 as a weak D call on 6 bases. The sequence was collected from a human patient who had a liver transplant. After a transplant, the donor of the graft may account for some T cells. The CDR3 region has the sequence CASGLGLAGSYEQYF. The bases are TGTGCCAGCGGTCTGGGGTTGGCGGGGAGCTACGAGCAGTACTTC.